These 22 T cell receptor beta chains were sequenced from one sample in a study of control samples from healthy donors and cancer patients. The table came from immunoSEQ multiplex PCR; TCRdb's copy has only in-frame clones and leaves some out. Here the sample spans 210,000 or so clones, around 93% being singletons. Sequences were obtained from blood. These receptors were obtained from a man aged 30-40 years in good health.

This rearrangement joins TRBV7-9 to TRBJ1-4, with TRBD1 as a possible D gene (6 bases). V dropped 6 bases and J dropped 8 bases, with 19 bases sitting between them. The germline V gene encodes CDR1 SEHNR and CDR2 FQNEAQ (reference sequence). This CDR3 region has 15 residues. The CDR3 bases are TGTGCCAGCAGTAACCCTGAGGGGGGTTGGGAAAAACTGTTTTTT. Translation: CASSNPEGGWEKLFF.

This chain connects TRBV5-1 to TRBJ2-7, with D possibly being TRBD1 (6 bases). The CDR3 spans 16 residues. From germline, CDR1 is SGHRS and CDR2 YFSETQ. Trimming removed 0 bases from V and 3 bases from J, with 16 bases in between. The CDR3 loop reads CASSLAPGVELYEQYF. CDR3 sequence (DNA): TGCGCCAGCAGCTTGGCCCCAGGGGTGGAACTCTACGAGCAGTACTTC.

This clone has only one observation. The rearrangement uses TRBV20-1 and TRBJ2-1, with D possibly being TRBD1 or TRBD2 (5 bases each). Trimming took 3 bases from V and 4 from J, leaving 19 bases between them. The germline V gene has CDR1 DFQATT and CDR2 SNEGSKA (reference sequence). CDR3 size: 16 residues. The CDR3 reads CSASYKIRGHYNEQFF. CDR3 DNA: TGCAGTGCTAGTTATAAGATTCGGGGCCATTACAATGAGCAGTTCTTC.

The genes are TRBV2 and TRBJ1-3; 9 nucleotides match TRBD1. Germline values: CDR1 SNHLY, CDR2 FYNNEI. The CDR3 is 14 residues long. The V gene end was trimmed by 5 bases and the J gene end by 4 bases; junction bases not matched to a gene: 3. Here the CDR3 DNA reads TGTGCCAGCAGTCCGACAGGGGGAGGAAACACCATATATTTT. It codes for CASSPTGGGNTIYF. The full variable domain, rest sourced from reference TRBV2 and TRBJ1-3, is EPEVTQTPSHQVTQMGQEVILRCVPISNHLYFYWYRQILGQKVEFLVSFYNNEISEKSEIFDDQFSVERPDGSNFTLKIRSTKLEDSAMYFCASSPTGGGNTIYFGEGSWLTVV.

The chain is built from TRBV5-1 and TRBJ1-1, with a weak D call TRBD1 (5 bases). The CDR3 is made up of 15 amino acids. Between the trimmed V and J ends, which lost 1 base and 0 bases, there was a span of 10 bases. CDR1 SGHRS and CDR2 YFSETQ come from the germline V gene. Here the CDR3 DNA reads TGCGCCAGCAGCTTGACGGGACCGATGAACACTGAAGCTTTCTTT. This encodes CASSLTGPMNTEAFF. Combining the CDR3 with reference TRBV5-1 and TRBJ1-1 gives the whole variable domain KAGVTQTPRYLIKTRGQQVTLSCSPISGHRSVSWYQQTPGQGLQFLFEYFSETQRNKGNFPGRFSGRQFSNSRSEMNVSTLELGDSALYLCASSLTGPMNTEAFFGQGTRLTVV.

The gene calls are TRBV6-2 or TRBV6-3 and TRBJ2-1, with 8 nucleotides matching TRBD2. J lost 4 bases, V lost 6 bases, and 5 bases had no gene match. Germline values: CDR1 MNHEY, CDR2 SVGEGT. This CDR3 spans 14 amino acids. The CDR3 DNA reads TGTGCCAGCAGCCCCGGGACTAGATACAATGAGCAGTTCTTC. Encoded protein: CASSPGTRYNEQFF.

The CDR3 spells CASSDFGTGFTGNTIYF. The DNA for the CDR3 is TGTGCCAGTAGCGACTTTGGGACAGGATTTACTGGAAACACCATATATTTT. This chain joins TRBV19 and TRBJ1-3; 8 nucleotides align to TRBD1. This CDR3 is 17 amino acids long. The trim removed 6 bases at V and 2 bases at J, leaving 12 bases unmatched. Germline V gene lookup returns CDR1 LNHDA and CDR2 SQIVND (reference sequence).

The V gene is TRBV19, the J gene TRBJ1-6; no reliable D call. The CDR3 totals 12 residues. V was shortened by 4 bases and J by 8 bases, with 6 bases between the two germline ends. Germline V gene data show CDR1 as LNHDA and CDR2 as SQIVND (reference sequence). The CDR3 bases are TGTGCCAGTAGTAGACGGGATTCACCCCTCCACTTT. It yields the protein CASSRRDSPLHF.

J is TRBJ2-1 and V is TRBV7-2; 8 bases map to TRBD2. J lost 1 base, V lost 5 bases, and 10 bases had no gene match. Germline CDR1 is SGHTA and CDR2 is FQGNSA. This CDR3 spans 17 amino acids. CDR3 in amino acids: CASSKPGGARSYNEQFF. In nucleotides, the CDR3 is TGTGCCAGCAGCAAACCCGGGGGGGCCAGGTCCTACAATGAGCAGTTCTTC.

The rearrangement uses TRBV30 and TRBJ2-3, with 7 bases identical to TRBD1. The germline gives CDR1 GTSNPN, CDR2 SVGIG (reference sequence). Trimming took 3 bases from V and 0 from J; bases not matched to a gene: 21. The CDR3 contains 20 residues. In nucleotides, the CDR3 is TGTGCCTGGAGCTCCGTCTCCCCTAAAGCCGGGACAGCTAGCACAGATACGCAGTATTTT. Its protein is CAWSSVSPKAGTASTDTQYF.

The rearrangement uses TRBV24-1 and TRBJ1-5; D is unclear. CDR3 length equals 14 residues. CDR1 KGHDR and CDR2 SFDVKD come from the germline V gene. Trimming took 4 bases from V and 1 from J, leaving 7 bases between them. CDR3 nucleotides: TGTGCCACCAGTGACGGCTTGAGCAATCAGCCCCAGCATTTT. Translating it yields CATSDGLSNQPQHF.

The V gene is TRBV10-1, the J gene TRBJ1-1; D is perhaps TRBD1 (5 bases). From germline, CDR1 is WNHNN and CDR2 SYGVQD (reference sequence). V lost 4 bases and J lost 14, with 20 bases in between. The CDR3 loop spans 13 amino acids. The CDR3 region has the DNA TGCGCCAGCAGTGTATCAACCGGGACCGCCGTCTTCTTT. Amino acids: CASSVSTGTAVFF.

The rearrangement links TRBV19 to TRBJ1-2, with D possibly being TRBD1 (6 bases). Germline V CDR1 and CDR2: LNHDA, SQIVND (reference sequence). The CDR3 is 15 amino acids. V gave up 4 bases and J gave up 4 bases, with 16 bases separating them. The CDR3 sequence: CASSTLGQPRYGYTF. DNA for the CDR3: TGTGCCAGTAGTACTCTCGGACAGCCCCGCTATGGCTACACCTTC. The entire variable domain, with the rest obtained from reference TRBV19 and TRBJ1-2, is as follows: DGGITQSPKYLFRKEGQNVTLSCEQNLNHDAMYWYRQDPGQGLRLIYYSQIVNDFQKGDIAEGYSVSREKKESFPLTVTSAQKNPTAFYLCASSTLGQPRYGYTFGSGTRLTVV.

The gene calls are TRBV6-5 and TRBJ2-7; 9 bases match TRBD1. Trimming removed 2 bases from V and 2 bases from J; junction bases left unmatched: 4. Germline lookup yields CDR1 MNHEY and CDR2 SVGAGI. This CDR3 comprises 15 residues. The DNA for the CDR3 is TGTGCCAGCAGTTACGTGGGACAGGGACCCTACGAGCAGTACTTC. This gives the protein CASSYVGQGPYEQYF.

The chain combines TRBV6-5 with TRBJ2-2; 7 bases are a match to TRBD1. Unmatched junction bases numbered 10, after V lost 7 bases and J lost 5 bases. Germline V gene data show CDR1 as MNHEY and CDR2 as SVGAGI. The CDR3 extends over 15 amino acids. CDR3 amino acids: CASMLGTVITGELFF. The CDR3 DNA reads TGTGCCAGCATGCTGGGGACAGTCATTACCGGGGAGCTGTTTTTT.

The CDR3 protein is CASSAASRGREQYF. DNA for the CDR3: TGTGCCAGCAGTGCCGCCTCGCGCGGTAGGGAGCAGTACTTC. The chain has TRBV6-2 or TRBV6-3 and TRBJ2-7; no firm D call. Germline V lookup: CDR1 MNHEY, CDR2 SVGEGT. The CDR3 extends over 14 amino acids. Trimming took 5 bases from V and 7 from J, leaving 18 bases between them.

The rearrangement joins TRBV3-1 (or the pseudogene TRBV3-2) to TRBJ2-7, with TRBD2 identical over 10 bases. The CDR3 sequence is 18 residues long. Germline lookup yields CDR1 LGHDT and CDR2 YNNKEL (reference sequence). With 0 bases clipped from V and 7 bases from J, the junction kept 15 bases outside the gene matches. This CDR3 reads CASSQDMGPSGGAQEQYF. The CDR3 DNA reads TGTGCCAGCAGCCAAGACATGGGCCCAAGCGGGGGGGCACAAGAGCAGTACTTC.

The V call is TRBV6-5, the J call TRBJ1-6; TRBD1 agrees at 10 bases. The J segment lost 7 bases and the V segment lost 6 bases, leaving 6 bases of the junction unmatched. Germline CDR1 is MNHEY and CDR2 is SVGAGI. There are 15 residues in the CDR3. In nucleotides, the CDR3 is TGTGCCAGCAGAGACAGGGGGCCCGGGAATTCACCCCTCCACTTT. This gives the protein CASRDRGPGNSPLHF.

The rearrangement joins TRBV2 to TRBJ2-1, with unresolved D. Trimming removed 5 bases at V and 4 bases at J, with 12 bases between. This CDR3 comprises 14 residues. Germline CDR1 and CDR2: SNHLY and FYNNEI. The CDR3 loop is CASSMSGPYNEQFF. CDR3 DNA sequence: TGTGCCAGCAGTATGTCAGGACCGTACAATGAGCAGTTCTTC.

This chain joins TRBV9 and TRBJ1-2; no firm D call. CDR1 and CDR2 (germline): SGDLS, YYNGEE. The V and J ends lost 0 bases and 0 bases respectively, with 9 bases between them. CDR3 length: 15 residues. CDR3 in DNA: TGTGCCAGCAGCGTAGACCTGGGAGCTAACTATGGCTACACCTTC. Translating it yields CASSVDLGANYGYTF.

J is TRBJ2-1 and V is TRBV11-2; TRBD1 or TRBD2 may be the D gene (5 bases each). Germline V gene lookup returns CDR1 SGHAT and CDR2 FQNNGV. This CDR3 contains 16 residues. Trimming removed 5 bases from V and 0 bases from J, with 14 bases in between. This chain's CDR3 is CASSVRDASSYNEQFF. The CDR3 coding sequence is TGTGCCAGCAGCGTCCGGGACGCCAGCTCCTACAATGAGCAGTTCTTC.

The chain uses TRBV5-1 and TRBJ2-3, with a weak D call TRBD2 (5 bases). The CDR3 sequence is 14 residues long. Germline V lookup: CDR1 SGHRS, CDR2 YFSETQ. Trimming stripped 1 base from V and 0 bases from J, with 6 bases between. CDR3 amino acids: CASSLRGSTDTQYF. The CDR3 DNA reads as TGCGCCAGCAGCTTGCGGGGAAGCACAGATACGCAGTATTTT.